This is a list of T cell receptor beta chains from one sample in a study of graft-versus-host responses after intestinal transplantation. Here immunoSEQ multiplex PCR was the method, and the copy in TCRdb shows in-frame clones only, minus some. The sample contains 4,500 or so clones, less than 35% of which appear only once. The sequenced sample was alloreactive CD8+ T cells from a mixed lymphocyte reaction culture, obtained before transplantation. These receptors originate from a human patient who was an organ donor for intestinal transplantation. The CDR3 runs from the conserved cysteine through the conserved F or W. D genes are given only for firm matches. A row's size may be missing; if present it is once, few, many or a size class.

d_call	v_call	j_call	clone_size	cdr3_aa	cdr3_nt
NA	TRBV10-2	TRBJ2-1	few	CASSDTGSYNEQFF	TGCGCCAGCAGTGATACAGGATCCTACAATGAGCAGTTCTTC
TRBD1	TRBV5-4	TRBJ2-3	few	CASSLGQGANTQYF	TGTGCCAGCAGCTTAGGTCAGGGGGCAAATACGCAGTATTTT
NA	TRBV4-3	TRBJ1-5	NA	CASSQDLFWPGERQPQHF	TGCGCCAGCAGCCAAGATCTCTTTTGGCCAGGGGAAAGGCAGCCCCAGCATTTT
NA	TRBV5-6	TRBJ2-1	NA	CASSLVASEQFF	TGTGCCAGCAGCTTGGTGGCTTCTGAGCAGTTCTTC
NA	TRBV6-1	TRBJ2-3	NA	CASSDRVNTDTQYF	TGTGCCAGCAGTGACAGGGTAAACACAGATACGCAGTATTTT
NA	TRBV23-1	TRBJ1-3	NA	CASSPGVQF	TGCGCCAGCAGCCCGGGAGTCCAATTT
TRBD1	TRBV6-4	TRBJ2-3	few	CASSDSTGGADTQYF	TGTGCCAGCAGTGACTCGACAGGGGGCGCAGATACGCAGTATTTT
TRBD1	TRBV7-8	TRBJ1-1	NA	CASSFPGQGTNTEAFF	TGTGCCAGCAGCTTTCCGGGACAGGGTACGAACACTGAAGCTTTCTTT
TRBD1	TRBV27	TRBJ1-1	few	CASTTTGGNTEAFF	TGTGCCAGCACCACAACAGGGGGGAACACTGAAGCTTTCTTT
NA	TRBV4-3	TRBJ1-1	NA	CASSQEGASTEAFF	TGCGCCAGCAGCCAAGAGGGGGCGAGCACTGAAGCTTTCTTT
NA	TRBV7-6	TRBJ2-2	medium-sized	CASSLGQEGATGELFF	TGTGCCAGCAGCTTAGGACAGGAAGGGGCGACCGGGGAGCTGTTTTTT